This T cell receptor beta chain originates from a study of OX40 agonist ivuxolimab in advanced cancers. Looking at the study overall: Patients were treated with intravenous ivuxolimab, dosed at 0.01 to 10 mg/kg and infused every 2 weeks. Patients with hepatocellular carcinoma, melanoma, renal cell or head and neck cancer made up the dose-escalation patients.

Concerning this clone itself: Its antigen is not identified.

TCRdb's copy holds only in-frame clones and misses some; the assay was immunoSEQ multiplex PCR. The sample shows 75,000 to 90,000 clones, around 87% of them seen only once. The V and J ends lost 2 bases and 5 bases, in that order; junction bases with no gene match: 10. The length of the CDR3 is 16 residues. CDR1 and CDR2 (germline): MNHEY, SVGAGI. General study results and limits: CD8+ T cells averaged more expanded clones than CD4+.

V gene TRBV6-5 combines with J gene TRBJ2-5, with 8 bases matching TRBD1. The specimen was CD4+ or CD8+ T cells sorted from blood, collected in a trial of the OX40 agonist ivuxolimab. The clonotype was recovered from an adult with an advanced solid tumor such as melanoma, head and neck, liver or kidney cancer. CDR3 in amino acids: CASSYGAGGISETQYF. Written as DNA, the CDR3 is TGTGCCAGCAGTTACGGGGCAGGGGGCATATCGGAGACCCAGTACTTC.